The 30 T cell receptor beta chains given below trace back to one sample, sequenced in a study of blood T cell repertoires in COVID-19. Profiling relied on immunoSEQ multiplex PCR, and the TCRdb table lists in-frame clones only, not all of them. The table lists 250,000 to 350,000 clones, 88% of them singletons. The specimen sequenced was peripheral blood. These receptors were collected from a woman in her 30s with COVID-19, enrolled during active disease.

The chain links TRBV6-1 to TRBJ1-1; TRBD1 is a possible D gene (5 bases). V lost 2 bases and J 4 bases, leaving 8 bases between the germline ends. Germline CDR1 is MNHNS and CDR2 is SASEGT. The CDR3 extends over 13 amino acids. CDR3 in amino acids: CASSEYTGTEAFF. Written as DNA, the CDR3 is TGTGCCAGCAGTGAATATACAGGCACTGAAGCTTTCTTT.

This clone appeared a single time. This sequence joins TRBV28 and TRBJ1-3; TRBD1 matches at 7 bases. The V segment lost 5 bases and the J segment 0 bases; nucleotides outside the gene matches: 10. CDR3 length: 17 amino acids. Germline V gene data show CDR1 as MDHEN and CDR2 as SYDVKM. This CDR3 reads CASSPRTGVSSGNTIYF. In nucleotides, the CDR3 is TGTGCCAGCAGTCCCCGGACAGGCGTGAGCTCTGGAAACACCATATATTTT.

The chain employs TRBV5-6 and TRBJ2-3; D is possibly TRBD1 (5 bases). V was trimmed by 0 bases and J by 0 bases, leaving 8 bases between them. Germline V gene lookup returns CDR1 SGHDT and CDR2 YYEEEE. The CDR3 has 15 amino acids. The CDR3 DNA is TGTGCCAGCAGCTTGGCAGGGTCTAGCACAGATACGCAGTATTTT. It encodes CASSLAGSSTDTQYF.

In DNA, the CDR3 is TGTGCCAGTAAACGCAGGCAAAATTCACCCCTCCACTTT. Translated: CASKRRQNSPLHF. This rearrangement joins TRBV19 to TRBJ1-6; no clear D. V lost 7 bases, J lost 7 bases, and 11 bases lay in between. Per germline, CDR1 LNHDA and CDR2 SQIVND (reference sequence). The CDR3 totals 13 residues.

CDR3 nucleotide sequence: TGTGCCAGTAGTCCCGGACAGGGGGCGACCTATGGCTACACCTTC. It encodes CASSPGQGATYGYTF. The rearrangement joins TRBV19 to TRBJ1-2; 11 positions agree with TRBD1. After removal of 5 bases from V and 4 bases from J, the junction contained 6 bases not matched to a gene. Germline V gene lookup returns CDR1 LNHDA and CDR2 SQIVND (reference sequence). This CDR3 has 15 amino acids.

This rearrangement joins TRBV4-3 to TRBJ2-7; a weak D match, TRBD1 (6 bases). The CDR3 consists of 15 residues. Trimming stripped 0 bases from V and 8 bases from J, with 17 bases between. CDR1 is LGHNA and CDR2 is YSLEER in the germline V gene. CDR3 amino acids: CASSQDQGILQQQYF. The CDR3 nucleotides are TGCGCCAGCAGCCAAGATCAGGGGATCCTTCAGCAGCAGTACTTC.

V and J are TRBV2 and TRBJ2-7; D gene uncertain. The CDR3 is 15 amino acids. CDR1 is SNHLY and CDR2 is FYNNEI in the germline V gene. V lost 1 base and J 5 bases, leaving 15 bases between the germline ends. The CDR3 region has the DNA TGTGCCAGCAGTGAAGAGGTCTATGACACGGACGAGCAGTACTTC. Translation gives CASSEEVYDTDEQYF.

The gene calls are TRBV19 and TRBJ2-7; D is unclear. This CDR3 contains 11 residues. Trimming shortened V by 4 bases and J by 4 bases, and 5 bases separated the two germline ends. Germline CDR1 LNHDA, CDR2 SQIVND (reference sequence). In DNA, the CDR3 is TGTGCCAGTAGTACCCAATACGAGCAGTACTTC. This sequence encodes CASSTQYEQYF.

The chain recombines TRBV19 with TRBJ1-1; D remains unclear. V shed 1 base and J shed 0 bases, with 12 bases lying between them. The CDR3 length is 16 residues. The germline CDR1 and CDR2 sequences are LNHDA and SQIVND (reference sequence). The CDR3 sequence is CASSIGSSLMNTEAFF. The CDR3 nucleotides read TGTGCCAGTAGTATAGGGAGTTCCTTAATGAACACTGAAGCTTTCTTT.

The V call is TRBV24-1, the J call TRBJ2-1; D is undetermined. The germline V and J ends were trimmed by 1 base and 10 bases, with 7 bases remaining between them. The CDR3 has 12 amino acids. Germline V gene lookup returns CDR1 KGHDR and CDR2 SFDVKD. CDR3: CATSDFRVEQFF. Written as DNA, the CDR3 is TGTGCCACCAGTGATTTCCGGGTGGAGCAGTTCTTC.

The V gene is TRBV19, the J gene TRBJ2-7, with 7 bases aligning to TRBD2. Trimming at V came to 3 bases and at J to 7 bases, leaving 9 bases not matched to a gene. Germline assignment: CDR1 LNHDA and CDR2 SQIVND (reference sequence). The CDR3 is made up of 14 amino acids. The CDR3 region has the DNA TGTGCCAGTAGTATGCTAGCGGTCTCGGGGGAGCAGTACTTC. Residues: CASSMLAVSGEQYF.

The chain links TRBV18 to TRBJ1-2, with D uncertain. V gave up 2 bases and J gave up 6 bases, with 13 bases separating them. CDR1 is KGHSH, CDR2 LQKENI, per germline. CDR3 size: 14 residues. DNA for the CDR3: TGTGCCAGCTCACCATATAGAGCACTGGATGGCTACACCTTC. Residues: CASSPYRALDGYTF.

In this sample, this clone turned up once. The chain is built from TRBV5-1 and TRBJ1-5, with a possible D match to TRBD1 (6 bases). CDR1 is SGHRS and CDR2 is YFSETQ in the germline V gene. V lost 0 bases and J 11 bases, leaving 18 bases between the germline ends. The CDR3 runs to 15 residues. The CDR3 spells CASSLEQGPQFAQHF. The CDR3 DNA sequence: TGCGCCAGCAGCTTGGAACAGGGTCCACAATTTGCCCAGCATTTT.

This chain's CDR3 is CASRSWGVGSPLHF. CDR3 bases: TGTGCCAGCAGGTCGTGGGGAGTCGGTTCACCCCTCCACTTT. The chain employs TRBV28 and TRBJ1-6; unclear D gene. This CDR3 region has 14 residues. From germline, CDR1 is MDHEN and CDR2 SYDVKM. The V end was cut by 6 bases, the J end by 9 bases, with 15 bases between.

This clone was picked up a small number of times. This chain joins TRBV2 and TRBJ1-2; 7 positions match TRBD1. Germline V gives CDR1 SNHLY, CDR2 FYNNEI. Trimming cost V 6 bases and J 0 bases; bases outside gene matches: 4. This CDR3 spans 14 amino acids. CDR3 nucleotides: TGTGCCAGCAGGCCGGGGACAGCTAACTATGGCTACACCTTC. Translated, it gives CASRPGTANYGYTF.

The chain uses TRBV9 and TRBJ2-3; 16 positions match TRBD2. The junction had 11 bases not matched to a gene; V was cut back by 0 bases and J by 4 bases. Germline V gene lookup returns CDR1 SGDLS and CDR2 YYNGEE. The CDR3 is made up of 20 amino acids. The CDR3 region has the DNA TGTGCCAGCAGCGTAGACGAGGGGACTAGCGGGAGGGCCTTAGCAGATACGCAGTATTTT. Protein: CASSVDEGTSGRALADTQYF.

V and J are TRBV6-5 and TRBJ2-1, with 7 bases that match TRBD1. The CDR3 contains 14 residues. Germline V gene data show CDR1 as MNHEY and CDR2 as SVGAGI. The V segment lost 7 bases and the J segment 3 bases; nucleotides outside the gene matches: 6. The DNA for the CDR3 is TGTGCCAGCACGCGTGACAGGGACTACAATGAGCAGTTCTTC. Protein: CASTRDRDYNEQFF.

The chain links TRBV7-9 to TRBJ2-1; D possibly corresponds to TRBD2 (5 bases). V was pared by 10 bases and J by 8 bases, with 15 bases between. This CDR3 contains 12 residues. From germline, CDR1 is SEHNR and CDR2 FQNEAQ (reference sequence). DNA for the CDR3: TGTGCCACCTCGGGGTTTTCGGATGAGCAGTTCTTC. It specifies CATSGFSDEQFF.

The genes are TRBV4-1 and TRBJ2-7, with D possibly TRBD1 on 5 matching bases. This CDR3 is built from 15 residues. V lost 1 base and J 7 bases, leaving 17 bases between the germline ends. The V gene's germline CDR1 is MGHRA and CDR2 YSYEKL. This CDR3 is CASSQVPRVVSEQYF. The CDR3 coding sequence is TGCGCCAGCAGCCAAGTACCCAGGGTAGTAAGTGAGCAGTACTTC.

This rearrangement joins TRBV25-1 to TRBJ2-5; D is uncertain. V lost 1 base and J 5 bases, leaving 8 bases between the germline ends. The CDR3 consists of 13 residues. Germline loops: CDR1 MGHDK, CDR2 SYGVNS. CDR3 amino acids: CASSESVSETQYF. CDR3 sequence (DNA): TGTGCCAGCAGTGAATCAGTCTCTGAGACCCAGTACTTC.

The rearrangement links TRBV7-2 to TRBJ1-5; tentative D call: TRBD1 (5 bases). V was cut by 2 bases and J by 6 bases, with 11 bases left in between. The germline V gene has CDR1 SGHTA and CDR2 FQGNSA. The CDR3 runs 14 residues. The CDR3 DNA reads TGTGCCAGCAGCTTAACCAGGGAGGGTCAGCCCCAGCATTTT. Translation: CASSLTREGQPQHF.

In its sample, this clone was seen a few times. The V gene is TRBV30, the J gene TRBJ1-2; tentative D call: TRBD1 (5 bases). V gave up 2 bases and J gave up 7 bases, with 8 bases separating them. The CDR3 length is 11 residues. CDR1 and CDR2 (germline): GTSNPN, SVGIG (reference sequence). CDR3 coding DNA: TGTGCCTGGAGTTCGCAGGGTGGCTACACCTTC. Translating gives CAWSSQGGYTF.

This clone appeared a single time. This sequence joins TRBV10-3 and TRBJ2-1; 10 bases are shared with TRBD2. The CDR3 runs 13 residues. V gave up 5 bases and J gave up 8 bases; unmatched junction bases: 3. In germline, CDR1 is ENHRY, CDR2 SYGVKD. DNA for the CDR3: TGTGCCATCAGTCTAGCGGGAGTGGATGAGCAGTTCTTC. Translation gives CAISLAGVDEQFF.

The chain employs TRBV28 and TRBJ2-5; unclear D gene. The CDR3 consists of 14 residues. Germline CDR1 is MDHEN and CDR2 is SYDVKM. The V end was cut by 7 bases, the J end by 7 bases, with 19 bases between. Written as DNA, the CDR3 is TGTGCCAGCACCCAATACCCCGCTACAGCGACCCAGTACTTC. It yields the protein CASTQYPATATQYF.

The genes are TRBV5-4 and TRBJ2-7; 9 nucleotides line up with TRBD2. This CDR3 has 14 amino acids. Germline V CDR1 and CDR2: SGHNT, YYREEE (reference sequence). V was pared by 3 bases and J by 13 bases, with 14 bases of the junction left unmatched. This CDR3 reads CASSSRREGRLFYF. The CDR3 DNA reads as TGTGCCAGCAGCTCTCGGCGGGAGGGCCGATTGTTTTACTTC.

V gene TRBV11-2 combines with J gene TRBJ1-6; 9 positions match TRBD1. V lost 5 bases and J lost 6; bases outside the gene matches: 5. This CDR3 is 15 amino acids long. Germline values: CDR1 SGHAT, CDR2 FQNNGV. CDR3 residues: CASSDPGQGNSPLHF. Written as DNA, the CDR3 is TGTGCCAGCAGCGACCCGGGACAGGGTAATTCACCCCTCCACTTT. The full variable domain, in which reference TRBV11-2 and TRBJ1-6 provide the parts outside the CDR3, is EAGVAQSPRYKIIEKRQSVAFWCNPISGHATLYWYQQILGQGPKLLIQFQNNGVVDDSQLPKDRFSAERLKGVDSTLKIQPAKLEDSAVYLCASSDPGQGNSPLHFGNGTRLTVT.

The chain recombines TRBV10-3 with TRBJ1-1; 9 bases are shared with TRBD1. Trimming took 6 bases from V and 4 from J; bases not matched to a gene: 3. Germline V gene lookup returns CDR1 ENHRY and CDR2 SYGVKD. The CDR3 extends over 13 amino acids. The CDR3: CAIRETGGTEAFF. The CDR3 DNA is TGTGCCATCAGGGAGACAGGGGGCACTGAAGCTTTCTTT.

V gene TRBV3-1 (or the pseudogene TRBV3-2) combines with J gene TRBJ2-7, with a weak D call TRBD1 (5 bases). The germline V and J ends were trimmed by 5 bases and 4 bases, with 9 bases remaining between them. CDR3 length equals 12 residues. Germline V CDR1 and CDR2: LGHDT, YNNKEL (reference sequence). The CDR3 nucleotides are TGTGCCAGCAGCTCCGGACAATACGAGCAGTACTTC. Amino acid sequence: CASSSGQYEQYF.

CDR3 coding DNA: TGTGCCAGTCAAACTAGCGGGAGGGCAAATACGCAGTATTTT. This translates into CASQTSGRANTQYF. This chain links TRBV19 with TRBJ2-3, with TRBD2 identical over 13 bases. Germline CDR1 reads LNHDA; CDR2 reads SQIVND (reference sequence). J was trimmed by 7 bases and V by 8 bases; bases with no gene match: 6. This CDR3 contains 14 residues. The entire variable domain, with the rest obtained from reference TRBV19 and TRBJ2-3, is as follows: DGGITQSPKYLFRKEGQNVTLSCEQNLNHDAMYWYRQDPGQGLRLIYYSQIVNDFQKGDIAEGYSVSREKKESFPLTVTSAQKNPTAFYLCASQTSGRANTQYFGPGTRLTVL.

CDR3 residues: CASSEANPPGAFF. In nucleotides, the CDR3 is TGTGCCAGCAGTGAAGCGAATCCCCCCGGGGCTTTCTTT. This chain joins TRBV2 and TRBJ1-1; D not certain. Trimming took 0 bases from V and 11 from J, leaving 13 bases between them. The CDR3 extends over 13 amino acids. The germline CDR1 and CDR2 sequences are SNHLY and FYNNEI. Using reference TRBV2 and TRBJ1-1 for the parts outside the CDR3, the full variable domain is EPEVTQTPSHQVTQMGQEVILRCVPISNHLYFYWYRQILGQKVEFLVSFYNNEISEKSEIFDDQFSVERPDGSNFTLKIRSTKLEDSAMYFCASSEANPPGAFFGQGTRLTVV.